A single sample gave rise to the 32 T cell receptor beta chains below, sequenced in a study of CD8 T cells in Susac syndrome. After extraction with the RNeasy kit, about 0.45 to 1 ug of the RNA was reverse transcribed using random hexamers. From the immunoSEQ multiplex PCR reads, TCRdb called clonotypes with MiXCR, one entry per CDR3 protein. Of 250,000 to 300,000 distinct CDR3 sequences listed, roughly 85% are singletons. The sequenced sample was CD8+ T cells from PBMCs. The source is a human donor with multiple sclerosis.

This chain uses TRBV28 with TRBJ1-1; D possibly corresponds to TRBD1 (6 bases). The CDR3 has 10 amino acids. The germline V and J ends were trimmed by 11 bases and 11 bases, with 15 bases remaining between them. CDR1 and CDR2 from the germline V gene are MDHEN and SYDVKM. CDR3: CAWGGDTAFF. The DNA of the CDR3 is TGTGCCTGGGGGGGGGACACTGCTTTCTTT.

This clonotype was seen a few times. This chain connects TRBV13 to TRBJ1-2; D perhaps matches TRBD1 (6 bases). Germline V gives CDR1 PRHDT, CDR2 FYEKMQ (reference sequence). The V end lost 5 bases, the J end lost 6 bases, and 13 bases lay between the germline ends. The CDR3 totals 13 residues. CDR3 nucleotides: TGTGCCAGCAGCCCTGGACAGACCGATGGCTACACCTTC. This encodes CASSPGQTDGYTF. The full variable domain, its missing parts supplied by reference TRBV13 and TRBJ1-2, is AAGVIQSPRHLIKEKRETATLKCYPIPRHDTVYWYQQGPGQDPQFLISFYEKMQSDKGSIPDRFSAQQFSDYHSELNMSSLELGDSALYFCASSPGQTDGYTFGSGTRLTVV.

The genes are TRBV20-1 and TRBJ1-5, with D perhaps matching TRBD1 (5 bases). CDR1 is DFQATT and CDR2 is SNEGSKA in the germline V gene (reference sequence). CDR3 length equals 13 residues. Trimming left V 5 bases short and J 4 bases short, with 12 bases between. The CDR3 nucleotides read TGCAGTGCTGCGGGGACGGATAATCAGCCCCAGCATTTT. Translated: CSAAGTDNQPQHF.

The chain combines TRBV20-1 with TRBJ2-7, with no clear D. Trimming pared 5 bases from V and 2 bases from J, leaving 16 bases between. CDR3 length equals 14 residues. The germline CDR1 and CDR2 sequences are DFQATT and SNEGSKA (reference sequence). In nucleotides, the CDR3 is TGCAGTGCTCGGCCCAGGACCTCGGCCTACGAGCAGTACTTC. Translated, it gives CSARPRTSAYEQYF.

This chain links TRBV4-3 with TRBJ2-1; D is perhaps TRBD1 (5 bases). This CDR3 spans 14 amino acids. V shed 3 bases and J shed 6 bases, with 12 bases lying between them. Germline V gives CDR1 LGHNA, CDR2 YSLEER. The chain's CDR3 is CASSHRLGPNEQFF. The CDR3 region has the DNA TGCGCCAGCAGCCACCGCCTGGGGCCCAATGAGCAGTTCTTC.

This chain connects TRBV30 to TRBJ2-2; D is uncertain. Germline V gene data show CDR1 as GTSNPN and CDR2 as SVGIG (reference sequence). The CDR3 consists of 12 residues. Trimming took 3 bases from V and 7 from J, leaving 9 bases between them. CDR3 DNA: TGTGCCTGGAGAAGTCGTTTCGGGGAGCTGTTTTTT. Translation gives CAWRSRFGELFF.

In nucleotides, the CDR3 is TGTGCCAGCAGTTTAACAGCAATCGGCTATGGCTACACCTTC. Translation gives CASSLTAIGYGYTF. This chain joins TRBV27 and TRBJ1-2; D remains unclear. Trimming left V 2 bases short and J 4 bases short, with 11 bases between. Germline assignment: CDR1 MNHEY and CDR2 SMNVEV (reference sequence). The CDR3 covers 14 residues.

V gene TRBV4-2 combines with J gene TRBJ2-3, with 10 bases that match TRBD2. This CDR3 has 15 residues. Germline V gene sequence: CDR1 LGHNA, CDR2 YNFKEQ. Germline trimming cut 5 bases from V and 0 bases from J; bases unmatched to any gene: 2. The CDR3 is CASSVSGRSTDTQYF. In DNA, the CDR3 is TGTGCCAGCAGCGTTAGCGGGAGGAGCACAGATACGCAGTATTTT.

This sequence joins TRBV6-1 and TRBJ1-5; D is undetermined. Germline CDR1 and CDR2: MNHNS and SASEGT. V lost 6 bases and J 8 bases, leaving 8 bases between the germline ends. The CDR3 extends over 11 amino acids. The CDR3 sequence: CASRDIEPQHF. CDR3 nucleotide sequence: TGTGCCAGCAGGGATATCGAGCCCCAGCATTTT.

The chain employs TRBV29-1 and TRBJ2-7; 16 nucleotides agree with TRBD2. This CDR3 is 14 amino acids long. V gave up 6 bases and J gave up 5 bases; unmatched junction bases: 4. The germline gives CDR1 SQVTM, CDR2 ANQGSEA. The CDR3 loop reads CSVGLAGGAHEQYF. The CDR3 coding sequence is TGCAGCGTGGGACTAGCGGGAGGGGCCCACGAGCAGTACTTC.

The CDR3 DNA reads TGTGCCAGCAGCTTATTGAGTACTAGCGGCCGCATCGGGGAGCTGTTTTTT. This translates into CASSLLSTSGRIGELFF. The V call is TRBV7-2, the J call TRBJ2-2, with 8 bases fitting TRBD2. Germline V gene sequence: CDR1 SGHTA, CDR2 FQGNSA. The ends lost 2 bases at V and 7 bases at J; junction bases unmatched: 12. The CDR3 covers 17 residues.

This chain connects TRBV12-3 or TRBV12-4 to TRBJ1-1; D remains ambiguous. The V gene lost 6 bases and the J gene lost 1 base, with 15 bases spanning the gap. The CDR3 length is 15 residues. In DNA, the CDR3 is TGTGCCAGCAGGCGCCTCGGTGGAACGAACACTGAAGCTTTCTTT. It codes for CASRRLGGTNTEAFF.

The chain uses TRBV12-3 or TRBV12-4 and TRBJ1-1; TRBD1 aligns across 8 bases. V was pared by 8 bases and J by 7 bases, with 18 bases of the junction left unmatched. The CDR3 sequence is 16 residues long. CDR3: CASGPQGAYPPLEAFF. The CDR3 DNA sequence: TGTGCCAGCGGACCCCAGGGGGCGTACCCCCCCCTTGAAGCTTTCTTT.

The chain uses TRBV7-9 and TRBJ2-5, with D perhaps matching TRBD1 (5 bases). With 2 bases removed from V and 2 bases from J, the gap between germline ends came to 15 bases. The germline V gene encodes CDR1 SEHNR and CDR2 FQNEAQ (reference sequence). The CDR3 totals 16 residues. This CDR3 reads CASSLRHGAKQETQYF. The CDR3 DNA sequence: TGTGCCAGCAGCTTAAGGCATGGGGCGAAGCAAGAGACCCAGTACTTC.

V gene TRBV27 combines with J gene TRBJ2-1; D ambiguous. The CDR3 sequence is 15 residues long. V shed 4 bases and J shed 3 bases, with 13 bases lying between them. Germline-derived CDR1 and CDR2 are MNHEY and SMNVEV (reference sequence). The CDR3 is CASSSQPVLYNEQFF. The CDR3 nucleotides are TGTGCCAGCAGTTCTCAACCGGTCCTCTACAATGAGCAGTTCTTC.

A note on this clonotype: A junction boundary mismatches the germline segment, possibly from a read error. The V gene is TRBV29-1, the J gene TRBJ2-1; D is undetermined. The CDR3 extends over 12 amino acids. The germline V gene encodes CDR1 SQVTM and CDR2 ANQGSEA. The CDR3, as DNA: TGCAGCGTCGAAGTCTCCTACAATGAGCAGTTCTTC. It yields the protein CSVEVSYNEQFF.

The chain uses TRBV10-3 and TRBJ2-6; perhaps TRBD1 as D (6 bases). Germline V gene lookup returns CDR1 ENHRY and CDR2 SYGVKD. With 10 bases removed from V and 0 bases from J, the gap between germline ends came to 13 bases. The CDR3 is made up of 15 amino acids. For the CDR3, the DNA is TGTGCCAGCAAAGACAGGACCTCTGGGGCCAACGTCCTGACTTTC. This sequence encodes CASKDRTSGANVLTF.

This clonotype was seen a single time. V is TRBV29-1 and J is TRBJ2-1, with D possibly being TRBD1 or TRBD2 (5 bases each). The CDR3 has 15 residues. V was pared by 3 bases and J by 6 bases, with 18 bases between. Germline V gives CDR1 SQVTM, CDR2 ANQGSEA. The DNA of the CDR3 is TGCAGCGTTGATGTGGGGGTTACGGGGAGCAATGAGCAGTTCTTC. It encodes CSVDVGVTGSNEQFF.

The CDR3 spells CASSLPGAPSYNEQFF. CDR3 in DNA: TGTGCCAGCAGTTTACCGGGGGCCCCCTCCTACAATGAGCAGTTCTTC. The chain has TRBV28 and TRBJ2-1; D possibly matches TRBD1 or TRBD2 (6 bases each). Deletions cut 2 bases from V and 0 bases from J, with 11 bases between. This CDR3 spans 16 amino acids. Germline values: CDR1 MDHEN, CDR2 SYDVKM.

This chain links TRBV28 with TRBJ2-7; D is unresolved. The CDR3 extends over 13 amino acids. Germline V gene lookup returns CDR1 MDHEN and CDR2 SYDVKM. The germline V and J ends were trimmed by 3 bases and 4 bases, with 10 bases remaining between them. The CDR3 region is CASSFPDRYEQYF. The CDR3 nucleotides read TGTGCCAGCAGTTTCCCGGACCGGTACGAGCAGTACTTC.

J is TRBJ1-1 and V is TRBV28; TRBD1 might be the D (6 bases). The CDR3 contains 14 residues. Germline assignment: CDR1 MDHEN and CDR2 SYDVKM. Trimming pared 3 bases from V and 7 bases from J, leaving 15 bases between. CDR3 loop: CASSFLGTSNEAFF. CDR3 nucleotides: TGTGCCAGCAGTTTCCTCGGGACAAGTAATGAAGCTTTCTTT. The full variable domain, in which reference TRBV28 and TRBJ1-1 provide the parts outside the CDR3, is DVKVTQSSRYLVKRTGEKVFLECVQDMDHENMFWYRQDPGLGLRLIYFSYDVKMKEKGDIPEGYSVSREKKERFSLILESASTNQTSMYLCASSFLGTSNEAFFGQGTRLTVV.

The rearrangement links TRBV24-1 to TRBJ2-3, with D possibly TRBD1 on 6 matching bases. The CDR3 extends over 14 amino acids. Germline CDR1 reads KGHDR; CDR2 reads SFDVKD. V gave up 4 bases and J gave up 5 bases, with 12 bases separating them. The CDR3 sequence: CATSDPVGGDTQYF. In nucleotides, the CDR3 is TGTGCCACCAGTGACCCTGTAGGGGGAGATACGCAGTATTTT.

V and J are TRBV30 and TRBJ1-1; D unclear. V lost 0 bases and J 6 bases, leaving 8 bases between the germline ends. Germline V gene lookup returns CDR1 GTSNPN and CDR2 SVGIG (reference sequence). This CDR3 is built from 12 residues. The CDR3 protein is CAWSVYTSEAFF. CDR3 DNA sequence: TGTGCCTGGAGTGTTTACACCTCTGAAGCTTTCTTT.

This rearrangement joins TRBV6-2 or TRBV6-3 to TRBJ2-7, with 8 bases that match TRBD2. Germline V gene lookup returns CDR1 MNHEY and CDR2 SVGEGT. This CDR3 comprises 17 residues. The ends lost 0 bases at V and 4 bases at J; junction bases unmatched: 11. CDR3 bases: TGTGCCAGCAGTTACTCGACCCTAGCGGGCCATTATTACGAGCAGTACTTC. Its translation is CASSYSTLAGHYYEQYF.

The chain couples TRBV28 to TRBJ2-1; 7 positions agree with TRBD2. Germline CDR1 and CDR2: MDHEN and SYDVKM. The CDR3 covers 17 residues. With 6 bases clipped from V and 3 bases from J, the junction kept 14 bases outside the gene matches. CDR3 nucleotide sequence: TGTGCCAGCAGAACTTCCGAAACCGGGACTAACTACAATGAGCAGTTCTTC. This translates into CASRTSETGTNYNEQFF.

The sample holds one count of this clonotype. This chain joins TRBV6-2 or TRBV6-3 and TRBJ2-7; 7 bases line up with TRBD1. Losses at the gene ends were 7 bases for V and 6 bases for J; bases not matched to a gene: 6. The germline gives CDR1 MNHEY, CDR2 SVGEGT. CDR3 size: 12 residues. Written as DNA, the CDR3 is TGTGCCAGCACCGGGGACAGATCCGAGCAGTACTTC. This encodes CASTGDRSEQYF.

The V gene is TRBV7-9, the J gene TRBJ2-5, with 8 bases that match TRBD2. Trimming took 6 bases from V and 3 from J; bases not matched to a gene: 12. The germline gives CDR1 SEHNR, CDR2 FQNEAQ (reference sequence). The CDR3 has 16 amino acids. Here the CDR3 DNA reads TGTGCCAGCAGTATTCTTTTACTAGCGGCCGAAGAGACCCAGTACTTC. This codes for CASSILLLAAEETQYF.

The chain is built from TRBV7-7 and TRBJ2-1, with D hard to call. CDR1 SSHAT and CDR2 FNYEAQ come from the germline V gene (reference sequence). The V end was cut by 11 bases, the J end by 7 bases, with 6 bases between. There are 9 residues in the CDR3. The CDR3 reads CAVGNEQFF. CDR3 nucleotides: TGTGCCGTCGGTAATGAGCAGTTCTTC.

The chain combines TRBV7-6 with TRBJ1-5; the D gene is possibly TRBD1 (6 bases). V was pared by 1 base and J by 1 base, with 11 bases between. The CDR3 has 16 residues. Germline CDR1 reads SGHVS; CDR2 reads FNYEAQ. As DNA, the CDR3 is TGTGCCAGCAGCTTAGAACAGGGCGGGAGCAATCAGCCCCAGCATTTT. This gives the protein CASSLEQGGSNQPQHF.

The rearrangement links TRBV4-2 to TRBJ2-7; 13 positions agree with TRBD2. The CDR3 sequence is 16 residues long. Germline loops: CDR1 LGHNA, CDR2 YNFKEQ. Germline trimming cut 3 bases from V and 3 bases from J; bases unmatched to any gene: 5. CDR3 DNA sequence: TGTGCCAGCAGCCAGATAACTAGCGGGAGGGTCTACGAGCAGTACTTC. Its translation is CASSQITSGRVYEQYF.

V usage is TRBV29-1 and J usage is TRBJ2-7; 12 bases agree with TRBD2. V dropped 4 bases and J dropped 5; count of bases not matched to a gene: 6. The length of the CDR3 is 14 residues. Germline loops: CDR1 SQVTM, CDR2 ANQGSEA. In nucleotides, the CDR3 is TGCAGCGTTGCGGGGACTAGCGGGCAGCACGAGCAGTACTTC. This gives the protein CSVAGTSGQHEQYF.

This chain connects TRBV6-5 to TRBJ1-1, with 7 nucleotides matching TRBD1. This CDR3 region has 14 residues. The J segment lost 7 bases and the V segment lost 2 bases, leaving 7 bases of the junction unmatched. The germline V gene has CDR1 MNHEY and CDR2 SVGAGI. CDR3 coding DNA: TGTGCCAGCAGTTACGGGCCAGGGGGAATTGAAGCTTTCTTT. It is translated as CASSYGPGGIEAFF.